Listed here are 18 T cell receptor beta chains from one sample, sequenced in a study of siplizumab effects on memory and regulatory T cells. The protocol was immunoSEQ multiplex PCR, while the TCRdb copy is restricted to in-frame clones and leaves out a portion. The data show roughly 100,000 clones, about 94% seen once. The sample consisted of CD4+ T cells sorted from blood. These receptors all stem from a human donor in good health.

The rearrangement joins TRBV2 to TRBJ2-6, with TRBD2 matching over 8 bases. The CDR3 spans 16 residues. The junction had 6 bases not matched to a gene; V was cut back by 8 bases and J by 0 bases. Germline assignment: CDR1 SNHLY and CDR2 FYNNEI. The CDR3 DNA reads TGTGCCAGCGTCCGGGGGGGCCCCTCTGGGGCCAACGTCCTGACTTTC. Protein product: CASVRGGPSGANVLTF. Full variable domain (remainder filled in from reference TRBV2 and TRBJ2-6): EPEVTQTPSHQVTQMGQEVILRCVPISNHLYFYWYRQILGQKVEFLVSFYNNEISEKSEIFDDQFSVERPDGSNFTLKIRSTKLEDSAMYFCASVRGGPSGANVLTFGAGSRLTVL.

The chain carries TRBV5-1 and TRBJ2-7; D not certain. Germline lookup yields CDR1 SGHRS and CDR2 YFSETQ. The CDR3 loop spans 11 amino acids. The V and J ends lost 3 bases and 0 bases respectively, with 1 base between them. CDR3 sequence reads: CASSSSYEQYF. The CDR3 DNA sequence: TGCGCCAGCAGCTCCTCCTACGAGCAGTACTTC.

The chain carries TRBV28 and TRBJ2-1; possibly TRBD1 for D (5 bases). Germline V gene data show CDR1 as MDHEN and CDR2 as SYDVKM. The CDR3 runs to 13 residues. With 6 bases removed from V and 5 bases from J, the gap between germline ends came to 11 bases. CDR3 sequence: CASRKTANNEQFF. The CDR3 bases are TGTGCCAGCAGAAAGACAGCAAACAATGAGCAGTTCTTC.

J is TRBJ2-1 and V is TRBV6-5, with 9 positions matching TRBD2. The length of the CDR3 is 15 residues. From germline, CDR1 is MNHEY and CDR2 SVGAGI. V dropped 5 bases and J dropped 10; count of bases not matched to a gene: 12. CDR3 residues: CASSGNSGSGGEQFF. DNA for the CDR3: TGTGCCAGCAGTGGAAATAGCGGGAGCGGCGGGGAGCAGTTCTTC.

The chain is built from TRBV19 and TRBJ1-5; D is perhaps TRBD1 (6 bases). This CDR3 comprises 17 residues. The germline V gene has CDR1 LNHDA and CDR2 SQIVND (reference sequence). V was cut by 4 bases and J by 0 bases, with 16 bases left in between. CDR3 coding DNA: TGTGCCAGTAGTACCCGAGGACAGCTCTATAGCAATCAGCCCCAGCATTTT. Its protein product is CASSTRGQLYSNQPQHF.

The genes are TRBV14 and TRBJ2-7; D might be TRBD2 (5 bases). CDR1 and CDR2 (germline): SGHDN, FVKESK. This CDR3 region has 13 residues. V lost 5 bases to trimming and J lost 7 bases, with 15 bases between them. CDR3 bases: TGTGCCAGCAGCTACCGCTTTCCGGGGGAGCAGTACTTC. Encoded protein: CASSYRFPGEQYF. Full variable domain (missing parts from reference TRBV14 and TRBJ2-7): EAGVTQFPSHSVIEKGQTVTLRCDPISGHDNLYWYRRVMGKEIKFLLHFVKESKQDESGMPNNRFLAERTGGTYSTLKVQPAELEDSGVYFCASSYRFPGEQYFGPGTRLTVT.

This rearrangement joins TRBV19 to TRBJ2-7, with 9 nucleotides matching TRBD1. Germline CDR1 LNHDA, CDR2 SQIVND (reference sequence). This CDR3 is 14 amino acids long. Losses at the gene ends were 5 bases for V and 2 bases for J; bases not matched to a gene: 4. CDR3 in amino acids: CASSERQGAYEQYF. The CDR3 coding sequence is TGTGCCAGTAGTGAGCGACAGGGGGCCTACGAGCAGTACTTC.

The V gene is TRBV5-6, the J gene TRBJ1-2, with D unclear. Germline CDR1 SGHDT, CDR2 YYEEEE. The V and J ends lost 1 base and 6 bases respectively, with 10 bases between them. This CDR3 has 13 residues. The CDR3 DNA reads as TGTGCCAGCAGCTTGAGTCGGGTCGATGGCTACACCTTC. Its translation is CASSLSRVDGYTF. The entire variable domain, with the rest obtained from reference TRBV5-6 and TRBJ1-2, is as follows: DAGVTQSPTHLIKTRGQQVTLRCSPKSGHDTVSWYQQALGQGPQFIFQYYEEEERQRGNFPDRFSGHQFPNYSSELNVNALLLGDSALYLCASSLSRVDGYTFGSGTRLTVV.

The rearrangement links TRBV15 to TRBJ2-6, with unresolved D. Germline CDR1 LNHNV, CDR2 YYDKDF (reference sequence). The CDR3 length is 17 residues. Trimming removed 1 base at V and 0 bases at J, with 10 bases between. CDR3 protein: CATSRGPSFSGANVLTF. The CDR3 bases are TGTGCCACCAGCAGAGGTCCGTCCTTCTCTGGGGCCAACGTCCTGACTTTC.

The V gene is TRBV5-5, the J gene TRBJ1-5, with 7 bases matching TRBD1. The V segment lost 3 bases and the J segment 0 bases; nucleotides outside the gene matches: 6. Per germline, CDR1 SGHKS and CDR2 YYEKEE (reference sequence). The CDR3 length is 16 residues. CDR3 nucleotide sequence: TGTGCCAGCAGCTACGCCGGGACAGATAGCAATCAGCCCCAGCATTTT. It codes for CASSYAGTDSNQPQHF.

A few counts support this clone. The chain links TRBV14 to TRBJ1-3, with 9 bases aligning to TRBD1. Unmatched junction bases numbered 2, after V lost 5 bases and J lost 6 bases. Per the germline V gene, CDR1 is SGHDN and CDR2 is FVKESK. The CDR3 extends over 13 amino acids. Written as DNA, the CDR3 is TGTGCCAGCAGCGGGACAGGGACAAACACCATATATTTT. This gives the protein CASSGTGTNTIYF.

V is TRBV30 and J is TRBJ2-5; D ambiguous. This CDR3 has 14 residues. Between the trimmed V and J ends, which lost 2 bases and 5 bases, there was a span of 15 bases. The germline V gene encodes CDR1 GTSNPN and CDR2 SVGIG (reference sequence). DNA of the CDR3: TGTGCCTGGAGTCTTTTTGGGATCAGTGAGACCCAGTACTTC. Amino acids: CAWSLFGISETQYF. The variable domain in full, completed from reference TRBV30 and TRBJ2-5, reads SQTIHQWPATLVQPVGSPLSLECTVEGTSNPNLYWYRQAAGRGLQLLFYSVGIGQISSEVPQNLSASRPQDRQFILSSKKLLLSDSGFYLCAWSLFGISETQYFGPGTRLLVL.

This chain uses TRBV28 with TRBJ2-5; D possibly corresponds to TRBD1 (5 bases). Germline CDR1 and CDR2: MDHEN and SYDVKM. With 3 bases removed from V and 7 bases from J, the gap between germline ends came to 12 bases. CDR3 size: 13 residues. The CDR3 sequence: CASSFGVQGTQYF. As DNA, the CDR3 is TGTGCCAGCAGTTTTGGGGTCCAGGGGACCCAGTACTTC.

The chain recombines TRBV11-2 with TRBJ2-7; the D is unclear. The CDR3 is 14 amino acids. V shed 4 bases and J shed 2 bases, with 12 bases lying between them. Germline-derived CDR1 and CDR2 are SGHAT and FQNNGV. The CDR3 spells CASSWAGFPYEQYF. Written as DNA, the CDR3 is TGTGCCAGCAGCTGGGCCGGGTTCCCCTACGAGCAGTACTTC.

The chain recombines TRBV28 with TRBJ1-5; D unresolved. Germline V gives CDR1 MDHEN, CDR2 SYDVKM. The CDR3 is 13 amino acids. Trimming shortened V by 6 bases and J by 6 bases, and 12 bases separated the two germline ends. This CDR3 reads CASRPQPGQPQHF. DNA for the CDR3: TGTGCCAGCAGACCCCAACCAGGTCAGCCCCAGCATTTT.

J is TRBJ2-7 and V is TRBV6-5; 10 bases map to TRBD1. Germline V CDR1 and CDR2: MNHEY, SVGAGI. Losses at the gene ends were 8 bases for V and 5 bases for J; bases not matched to a gene: 9. There are 14 residues in the CDR3. CDR3 amino acids: CASRRDRGGNEQYF. CDR3 nucleotides: TGTGCCAGCCGCCGGGACAGGGGTGGCAACGAGCAGTACTTC.

A single count supports this clone. This chain joins TRBV5-1 and TRBJ1-1, with a possible D match to TRBD1 (6 bases). V lost 7 bases to trimming and J lost 2 bases, with 12 bases between them. The V gene's germline CDR1 is SGHRS and CDR2 YFSETQ. This CDR3 has 13 residues. In DNA form, the CDR3 reads TGCGCCAGCGGTTCACAGGGCAACACTGAAGCTTTCTTT. Amino acids: CASGSQGNTEAFF.

J is TRBJ1-1 and V is TRBV7-4; a weak D match, TRBD1 (5 bases). CDR3 length equals 12 residues. CDR1 and CDR2 (germline): SGHVT, SQSDAQ. V lost 8 bases and J lost 1, with 8 bases in between. The CDR3 DNA reads TGTGCCAGCCCGGGGGGGAACACTGAAGCTTTCTTT. Protein product: CASPGGNTEAFF. The full variable domain, in which reference TRBV7-4 and TRBJ1-1 provide the parts outside the CDR3, is GAGVSQSPRYKVAKRGRDVALRCDSISGHVTLYWYRQTLGQGSEVLTYSQSDAQRDKSGRPSGRFSAERPERSVSTLKIQRTEQGDSAVYLCASPGGNTEAFFGQGTRLTVV.